This entry concerns a single TCR beta chain. These data originate in a study of identifying expanded T cells in peripheral blood. CDR1 is MNHEY, CDR2 SVGAGI, per germline. This CDR3 region has 14 residues. Deletions cut 6 bases from V and 6 bases from J, with 18 bases between. Produced via immunoSEQ multiplex PCR; TCRdb's table is partial and in-frame only. Of 60,000 or so clones listed, roughly four fifths are singletons. This rearrangement joins TRBV6-5 to TRBJ2-7, with D possibly matching TRBD1 (7 bases). Material for sequencing was blood. The receptor's source is a person aged 18-70 years in good health. CDR3 residues: CASSPQGGGREQYV. As DNA, the CDR3 is TGTGCCAGCAGCCCCCAGGGGGGAGGTCGCGAGCAGTACGTC.